Below, one TCR beta chain is given with its context. This beta chain represents an off-target read in a library built for alpha chains; its size is of limited meaning. Each TCR cDNA molecule carried a unique molecular identifier. From the 5' RACE reads, TCRdb called clonotypes with MiXCR, one entry per CDR3 protein. The data show several thousand distinct CDR3 sequences, roughly 4.3% seen once. The sample is drawn from a study of spatial heterogeneity in lung cancer. Specified time point: sample taken at primary tumor resection. From tumor, nontumor lung or frozen PBMC, whole RNA was taken unsorted for sequencing. The source material was normal lung tissue next to the tumor, sampled at surgery. The source of this sequence is a female donor with early-stage non-small cell lung cancer.

CDR3 amino acids: CASSPSTGSSGNTIYF. CDR3 DNA: TGTGCCAGCTCACCAAGCACAGGGAGCTCTGGAAACACCATATATTTT. J is TRBJ1-3 and V is TRBV18; tentatively, D is TRBD1 (6 bases). CDR1 KGHSH and CDR2 LQKENI come from the germline V gene. Trimming removed 2 bases at V and 0 bases at J, with 11 bases between. The CDR3 covers 16 residues. Together with reference TRBV18 and TRBJ1-3, the CDR3 gives the full variable domain: NAGVMQNPRHLVRRRGQEARLRCSPMKGHSHVYWYRQLPEEGLKFMVYLQKENIIDESGMPKERFSAEFPKEGPSILRIQQVVRGDSAAYFCASSPSTGSSGNTIYFGEGSWLTVV.